The text below deals with one T cell receptor (beta chain). Its antigen is unknown. It is likely a read error, because the conserved phenylalanine at the end of the CDR3 is missing. The DNA is left out, because the CDR3 cannot be placed on it with certainty; the CDR3 is given as TCRdb lists it. Stable Graves' hyperthyroidism was defined as the absence of progression to ophthalmopathy over 18 months of follow-up. The hyperthyroidism patients were between 18 and 65 years old and newly diagnosed, with a disease duration of less than 2 months. Patients with uncontrolled infections, other autoimmune diseases, pregnancy or lactation were excluded. Diagnoses were established on the basis of clinical symptoms, serum thyroxine and TRAb, thyroid ultrasound, and orbital computed tomography. PBMCs were separated from roughly 10 ml of fresh peripheral blood using Ficoll-Paque density gradient centrifugation. Total RNA was extracted using Trizol reagent, and RNA quality was assessed on an Agilent 2100 Bioanalyzer.

This entry comes from a study of T cells in Graves' hyperthyroidism and ophthalmopathy (dated by TCRdb to between 2018 and 2020). Study-wide context: Peripheral blood was sampled at the time of initial diagnosis, prior to any treatment. TCR V-J signatures able to tell the groups apart were searched for in a discovery cohort of some 97 patients, of whom more than 40 had Graves' ophthalmopathy and 57 had stable Graves' hyperthyroidism. Whether ophthalmopathy could be predicted prospectively was tested in an independent validation cohort made up of roughly 19 hyperthyroidism patients plus 17 patients who later progressed to ophthalmopathy. For training and testing, the roughly 100 patients in the discovery cohort were randomly divided in a 7:3 ratio. The study also compared thyroid tissue and blood T-cell repertoires from a handful of Graves' hyperthyroidism patients. After sampling, hyperthyroidism patients received methimazole starting at 30 mg daily, and ophthalmopathy patients received high-dose intravenous methylprednisolone. TCR Vbeta CDR3 sequencing of 120 to 150 peripheral blood samples (around 45 ophthalmopathy, around 80 hyperthyroidism and roughly 17 progressor patients) is reported in the paper. General findings and caveats noted by the study authors: In validation, the model predicted progression to ophthalmopathy with 60% to 71% sensitivity and less than 80% specificity, a median of about six months before onset. Sample size was not statistically predetermined, and blinding of investigators to group allocation was not performed. Most expanded thyroid clonotypes (frequency above 0.001) were also detected in blood, suggesting blood repertoires may reflect thyroid immune responses. In cross-validation, a model built on a 13 V-J signature told ophthalmopathy apart from stable hyperthyroidism with over 85% sensitivity and about 81% specificity, and in testing the same model reached 80%/75%.

CDR1 and CDR2 are drawn from the germline V gene: SQVTM, ANQGSEA. Including both end residues, the CDR3 is 13 amino acids long. Amplification of TCR beta CDR3 regions was carried out from RNA transcripts. The first round of RT-PCR for the TCR CDR3 was performed with the HTBI primer set and the Qiagen OneStep RT-PCR kit. Libraries were constructed in a second round of multiplex PCR, after which size selection and purification were carried out. The libraries were sequenced on an Illumina HiSeq2000 using paired-end 100 bp reads. Processing in the source paper ran as follows. SOAPnuke was used to process the raw data, removing reads that contained adapters or uncalled bases, had a mean Phred below 15, or lacked an exact match to the constant primer or identifier. High-quality paired reads were merged using COPE v1.2.5, and each unique nucleotide sequence was defined as a clonotype. MiTCR v1.1 was used to align the clonotypes against IMGT TRBV, TRBD and TRBJ reference segments. Analysis was restricted to V-J combinations with a frequency above 0.0001, which covered about 99% of repertoires. A TCS score was defined as the ratio between F50 (clonal expansion) and ExV (chaos), using BLOSUM62-based TCRdist between CDR3 peptides within each V-J. Welch's t-statistics and random forest reduced approximately 520 V-J features to about 12, which were used in a naive Bayes classifier (R e1071). The similarity between thyroid and blood repertoires was quantified using the Morisita-Horn index. Using fastp trimming at Q25 and MiXCR clonotype assembly, TCRdb reanalyzed the public sequencing data and kept in-frame beta chains. Every entry covers one CDR3 protein and lists the most common genes and DNA from its rows. Here the V and J calls rest on TCRdb's processing, not on the authors' analysis. In all, the sample holds 700,000 to 850,000 distinct CDR3 sequences, and approximately 36% of those were seen once. The ten most abundant clones make up 30% to 40% of the sample.

This TCR derives from a woman between 40 and 55 years old with Graves' hyperthyroidism. Sequencing input: blood. The sequence links TRBV29-1 to TRBJ1-4; no DNA check was done on the table's D call, TRBD1. The CDR3 in this case is CSVSGTVREKLLL.